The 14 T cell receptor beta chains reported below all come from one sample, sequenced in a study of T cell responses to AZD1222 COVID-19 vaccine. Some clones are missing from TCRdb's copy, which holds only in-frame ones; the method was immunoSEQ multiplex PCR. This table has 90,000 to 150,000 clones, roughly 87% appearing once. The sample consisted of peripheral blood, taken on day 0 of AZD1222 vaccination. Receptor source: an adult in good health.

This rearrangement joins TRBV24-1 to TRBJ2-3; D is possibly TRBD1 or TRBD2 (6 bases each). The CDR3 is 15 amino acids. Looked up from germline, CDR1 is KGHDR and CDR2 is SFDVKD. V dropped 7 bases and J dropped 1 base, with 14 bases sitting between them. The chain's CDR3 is CATRGAGTGTDTQYF. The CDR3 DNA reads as TGTGCCACCAGGGGGGCGGGAACGGGCACAGATACGCAGTATTTT.

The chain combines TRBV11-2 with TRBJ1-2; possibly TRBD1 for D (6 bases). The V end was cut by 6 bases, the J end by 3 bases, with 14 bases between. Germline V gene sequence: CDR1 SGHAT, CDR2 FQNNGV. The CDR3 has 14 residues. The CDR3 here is CASSPTTGYYGYTF. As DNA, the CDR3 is TGTGCCAGCAGTCCTACGACAGGTTACTATGGCTACACCTTC.

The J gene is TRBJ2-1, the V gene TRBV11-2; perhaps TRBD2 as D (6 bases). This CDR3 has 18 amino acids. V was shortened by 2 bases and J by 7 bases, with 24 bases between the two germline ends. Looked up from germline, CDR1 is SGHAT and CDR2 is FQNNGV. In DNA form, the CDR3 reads TGTGCCAGCAGCTTATCTTCTTCGGGACGGGGGACTTTGAATGAGCAGTTCTTC. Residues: CASSLSSSGRGTLNEQFF.

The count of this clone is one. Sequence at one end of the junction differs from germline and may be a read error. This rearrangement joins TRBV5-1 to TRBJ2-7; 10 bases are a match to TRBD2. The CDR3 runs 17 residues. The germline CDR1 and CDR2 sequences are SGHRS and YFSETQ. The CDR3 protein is CASSLSVSSGGSYERYF. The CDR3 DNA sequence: TGCGCCAGCAGCTTGAGCGTTTCTAGCGGGGGTTCCTACGAGCGGTACTTC. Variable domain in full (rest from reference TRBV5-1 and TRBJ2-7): KAGVTQTPRYLIKTRGQQVTLSCSPISGHRSVSWYQQTPGQGLQFLFEYFSETQRNKGNFPGRFSGRQFSNSRSEMNVSTLELGDSALYLCASSLSVSSGGSYERYFGPGTRLTVT.

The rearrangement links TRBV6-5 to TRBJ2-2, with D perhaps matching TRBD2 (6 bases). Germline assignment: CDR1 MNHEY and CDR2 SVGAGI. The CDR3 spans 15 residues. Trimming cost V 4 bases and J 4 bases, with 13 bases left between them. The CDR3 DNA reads TGTGCCAGCAGTTGGGGGACTGGATCCACCGGGGAGCTGTTTTTT. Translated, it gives CASSWGTGSTGELFF.

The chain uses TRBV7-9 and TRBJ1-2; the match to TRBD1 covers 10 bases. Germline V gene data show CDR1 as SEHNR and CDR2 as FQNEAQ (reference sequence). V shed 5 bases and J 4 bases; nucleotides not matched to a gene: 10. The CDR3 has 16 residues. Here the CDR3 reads CASSPDGTGASYGYTF. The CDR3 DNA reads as TGTGCCAGCAGCCCGGACGGGACAGGGGCGAGCTATGGCTACACCTTC.

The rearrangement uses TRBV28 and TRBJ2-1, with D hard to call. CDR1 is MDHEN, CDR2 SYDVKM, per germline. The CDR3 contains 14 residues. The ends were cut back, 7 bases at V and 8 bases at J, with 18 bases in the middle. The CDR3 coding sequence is TGTGCCAGCAATTCCCTCACGGGTTTCGATGAGCAGTTCTTC. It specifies CASNSLTGFDEQFF.

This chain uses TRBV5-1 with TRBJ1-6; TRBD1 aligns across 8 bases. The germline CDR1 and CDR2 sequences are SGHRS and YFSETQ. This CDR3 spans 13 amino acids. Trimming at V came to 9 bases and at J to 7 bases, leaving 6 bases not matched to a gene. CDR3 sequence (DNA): TGCGCCACCGGACAGGGACACAATTCACCCCTCCACTTT. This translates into CATGQGHNSPLHF.

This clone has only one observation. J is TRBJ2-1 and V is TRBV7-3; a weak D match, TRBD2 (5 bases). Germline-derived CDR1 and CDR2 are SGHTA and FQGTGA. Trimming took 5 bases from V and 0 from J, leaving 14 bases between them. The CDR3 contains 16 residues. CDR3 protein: CASSLSLGSSYNEQFF. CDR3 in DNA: TGTGCCAGCAGCCTATCGTTGGGGAGCTCCTACAATGAGCAGTTCTTC. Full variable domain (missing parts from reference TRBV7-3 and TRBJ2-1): GAGVSQTPSNKVTEKGKYVELRCDPISGHTALYWYRQSLGQGPEFLIYFQGTGAADDSGLPNDRFFAVRPEGSVSTLKIQRTERGDSAVYLCASSLSLGSSYNEQFFGPGTRLTVL.

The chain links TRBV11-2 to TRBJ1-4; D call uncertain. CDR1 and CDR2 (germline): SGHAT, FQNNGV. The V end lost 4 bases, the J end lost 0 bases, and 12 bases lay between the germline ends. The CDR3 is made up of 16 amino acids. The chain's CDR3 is CASSSGRVATNEKLFF. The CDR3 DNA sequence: TGTGCCAGCAGCTCCGGGAGGGTGGCAACTAATGAAAAACTGTTTTTT.

DNA of the CDR3: TGCGCCAGCAGTGAGACAGGGGGGGCTAGCACAGATACGCAGTATTTT. This gives the protein CASSETGGASTDTQYF. V gene TRBV10-1 combines with J gene TRBJ2-3; D is possibly TRBD1 (8 bases). This CDR3 has 16 residues. Deletions cut 2 bases from V and 0 bases from J, with 12 bases between. The germline V gene encodes CDR1 WNHNN and CDR2 SYGVQD (reference sequence).

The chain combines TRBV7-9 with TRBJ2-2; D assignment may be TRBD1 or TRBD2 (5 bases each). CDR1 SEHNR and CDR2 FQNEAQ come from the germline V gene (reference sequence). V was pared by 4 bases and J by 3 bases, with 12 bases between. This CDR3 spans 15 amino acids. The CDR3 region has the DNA TGTGCCAGCAGCTCACGAGGGGATTACACCGGGGAGCTGTTTTTT. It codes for CASSSRGDYTGELFF.

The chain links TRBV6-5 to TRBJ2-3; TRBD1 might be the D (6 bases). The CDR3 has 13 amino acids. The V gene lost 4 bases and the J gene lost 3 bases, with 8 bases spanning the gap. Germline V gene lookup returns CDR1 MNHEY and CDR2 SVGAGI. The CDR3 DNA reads TGTGCCAGCAGTTCAACAGGGACAGATACGCAGTATTTT. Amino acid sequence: CASSSTGTDTQYF.

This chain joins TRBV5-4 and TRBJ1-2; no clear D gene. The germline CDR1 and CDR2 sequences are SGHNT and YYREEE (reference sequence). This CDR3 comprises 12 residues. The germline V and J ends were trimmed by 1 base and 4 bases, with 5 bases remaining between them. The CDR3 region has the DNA TGTGCCAGCAGCTTGTTTTCCTATGGCTACACCTTC. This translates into CASSLFSYGYTF.